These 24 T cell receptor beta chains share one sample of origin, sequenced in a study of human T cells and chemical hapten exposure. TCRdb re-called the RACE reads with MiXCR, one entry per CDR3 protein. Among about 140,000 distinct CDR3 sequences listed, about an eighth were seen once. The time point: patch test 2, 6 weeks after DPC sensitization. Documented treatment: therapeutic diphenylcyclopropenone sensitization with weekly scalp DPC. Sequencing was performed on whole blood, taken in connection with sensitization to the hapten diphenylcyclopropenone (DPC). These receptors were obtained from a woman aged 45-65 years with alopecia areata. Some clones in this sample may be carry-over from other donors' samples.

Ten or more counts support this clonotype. The DNA for the CDR3 is TGTGCCAGCAGCCCGTGGACAGCTGGTTCTGAAGCTTTCTTT. Protein product: CASSPWTAGSEAFF. The chain recombines TRBV7-2 with TRBJ1-1; the D gene is possibly TRBD1 (6 bases). V lost 5 bases, J lost 6 bases, and 16 bases lay in between. The CDR3 has 14 amino acids. Germline CDR1 and CDR2: SGHTA and FQGNSA.

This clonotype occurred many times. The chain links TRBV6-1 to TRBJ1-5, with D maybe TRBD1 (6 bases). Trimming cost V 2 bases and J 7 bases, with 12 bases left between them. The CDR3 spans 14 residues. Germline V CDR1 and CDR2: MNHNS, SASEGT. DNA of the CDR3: TGTGCCAGCAGTGAATCGGCGGGGGCCCAGCCCCAGCATTTT. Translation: CASSESAGAQPQHF.

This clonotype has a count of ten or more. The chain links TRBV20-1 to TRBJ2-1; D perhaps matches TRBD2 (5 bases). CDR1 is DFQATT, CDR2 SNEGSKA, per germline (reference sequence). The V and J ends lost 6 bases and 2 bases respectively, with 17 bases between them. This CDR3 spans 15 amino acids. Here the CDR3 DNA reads TGCAGTGCCATTTCCCTTAACGGGACCTACAATGAGCAGTTCTTC. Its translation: CSAISLNGTYNEQFF.

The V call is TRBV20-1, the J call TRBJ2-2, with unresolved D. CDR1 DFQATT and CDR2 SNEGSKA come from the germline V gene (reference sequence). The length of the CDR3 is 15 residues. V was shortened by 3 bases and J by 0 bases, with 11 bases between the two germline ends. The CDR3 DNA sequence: TGCAGTGCTAGGTGGGTCGGAGCGAACACCGGGGAGCTGTTTTTT. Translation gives CSARWVGANTGELFF.

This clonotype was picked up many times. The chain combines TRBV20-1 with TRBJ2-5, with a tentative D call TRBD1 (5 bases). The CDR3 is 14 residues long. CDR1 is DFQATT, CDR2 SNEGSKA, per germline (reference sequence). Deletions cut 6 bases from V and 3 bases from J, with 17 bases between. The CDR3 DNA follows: TGCAGTGCCCCTCTACTAAAGGGGAAAGAGACCCAGTACTTC. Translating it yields CSAPLLKGKETQYF.

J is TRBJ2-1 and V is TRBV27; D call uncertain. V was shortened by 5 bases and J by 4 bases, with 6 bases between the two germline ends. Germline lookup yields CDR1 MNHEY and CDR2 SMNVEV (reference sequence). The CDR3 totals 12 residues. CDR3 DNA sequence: TGTGCCAGCAGTGCCGGTTACAATGAGCAGTTCTTC. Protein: CASSAGYNEQFF.

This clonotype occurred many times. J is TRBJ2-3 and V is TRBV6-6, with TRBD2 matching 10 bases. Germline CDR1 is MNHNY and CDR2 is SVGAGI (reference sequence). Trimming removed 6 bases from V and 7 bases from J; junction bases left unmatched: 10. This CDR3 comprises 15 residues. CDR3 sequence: CASSPTSGKMYTQYF. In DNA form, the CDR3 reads TGTGCCAGCAGCCCCACTAGCGGGAAAATGTATACGCAGTATTTT.

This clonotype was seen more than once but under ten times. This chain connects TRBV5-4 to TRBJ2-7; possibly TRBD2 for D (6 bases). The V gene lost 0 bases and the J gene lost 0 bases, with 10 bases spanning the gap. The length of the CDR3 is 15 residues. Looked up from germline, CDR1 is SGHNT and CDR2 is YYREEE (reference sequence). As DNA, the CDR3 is TGTGCCAGCAGCTTGGGGGGGGTCCTCTCCTACGAGCAGTACTTC. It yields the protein CASSLGGVLSYEQYF. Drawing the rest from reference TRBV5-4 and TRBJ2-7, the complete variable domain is ETGVTQSPTHLIKTRGQQVTLRCSSQSGHNTVSWYQQALGQGPQFIFQYYREEENGRGNFPPRFSGLQFPNYSSELNVNALELDDSALYLCASSLGGVLSYEQYFGPGTRLTVT.

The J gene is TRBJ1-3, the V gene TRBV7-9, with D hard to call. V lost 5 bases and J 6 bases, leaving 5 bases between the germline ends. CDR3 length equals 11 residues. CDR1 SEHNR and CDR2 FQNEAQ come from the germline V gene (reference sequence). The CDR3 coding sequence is TGTGCCAGCAGCCCCCAAAACACCATATATTTT. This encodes CASSPQNTIYF.

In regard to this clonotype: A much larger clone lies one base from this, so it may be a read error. CDR3 protein: CASSFAGGDYGHTF. In nucleotides, the CDR3 is TGCGCCAGCAGCTTTGCAGGGGGCGACTATGGCCACACCTTC. This chain connects TRBV5-1 to TRBJ1-2; the match to TRBD1 covers 8 bases. CDR3 size: 14 residues. Germline V gives CDR1 SGHRS, CDR2 YFSETQ.

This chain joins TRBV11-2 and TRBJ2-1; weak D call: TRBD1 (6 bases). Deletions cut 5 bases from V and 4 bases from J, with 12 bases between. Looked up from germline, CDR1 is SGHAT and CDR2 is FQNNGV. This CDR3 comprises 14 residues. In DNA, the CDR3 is TGTGCCAGCAGCCCAGGGGAAGGATACAATGAGCAGTTCTTC. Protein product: CASSPGEGYNEQFF.

CDR3 region: CSVSGTGERGYTF. The CDR3 coding sequence is TGCAGCGTGTCCGGGACAGGGGAACGTGGCTACACCTTC. J is TRBJ1-2 and V is TRBV29-1; 10 bases agree with TRBD1. With V trimmed by 6 bases and J by 7 bases, 8 bases remained unmatched. This CDR3 comprises 13 residues. CDR1 SQVTM and CDR2 ANQGSEA come from the germline V gene.

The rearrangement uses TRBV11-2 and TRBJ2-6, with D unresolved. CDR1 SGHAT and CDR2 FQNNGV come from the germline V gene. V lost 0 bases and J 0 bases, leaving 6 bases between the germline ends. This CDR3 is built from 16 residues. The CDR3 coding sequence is TGTGCCAGCAGCTTAGATCAAAGCTCTGGGGCCAACGTCCTGACTTTC. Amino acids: CASSLDQSSGANVLTF.

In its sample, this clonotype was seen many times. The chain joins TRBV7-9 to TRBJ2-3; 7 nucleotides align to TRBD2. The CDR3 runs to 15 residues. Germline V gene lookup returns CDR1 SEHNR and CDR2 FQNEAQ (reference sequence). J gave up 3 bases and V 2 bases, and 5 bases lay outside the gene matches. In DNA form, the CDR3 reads TGTGCCAGCAGCTTACTGCGGGAGTGGACAGATACGCAGTATTTT. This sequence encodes CASSLLREWTDTQYF.

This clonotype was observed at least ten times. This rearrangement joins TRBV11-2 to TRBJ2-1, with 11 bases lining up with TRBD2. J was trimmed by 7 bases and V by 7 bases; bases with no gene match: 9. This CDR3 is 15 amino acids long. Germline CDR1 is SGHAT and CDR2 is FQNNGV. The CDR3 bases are TGTGCCAGCAAACTAGCGGGAGCCCCCGGGAATGAGCAGTTCTTC. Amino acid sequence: CASKLAGAPGNEQFF.

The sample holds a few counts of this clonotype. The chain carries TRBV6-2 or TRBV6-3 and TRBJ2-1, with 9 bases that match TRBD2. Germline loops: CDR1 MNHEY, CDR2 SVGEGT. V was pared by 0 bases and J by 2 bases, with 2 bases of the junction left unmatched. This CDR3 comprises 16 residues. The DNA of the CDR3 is TGTGCCAGCAGTTACTCGTCTAGCGGGACCTACAATGAGCAGTTCTTC. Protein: CASSYSSSGTYNEQFF.

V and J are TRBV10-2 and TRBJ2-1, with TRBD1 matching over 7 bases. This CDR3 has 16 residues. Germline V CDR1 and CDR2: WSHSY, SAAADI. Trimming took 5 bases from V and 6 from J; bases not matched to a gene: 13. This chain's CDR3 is CASSSPGTAISNEQFF. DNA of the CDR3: TGCGCCAGCAGTTCCCCCGGGACAGCGATTTCCAATGAGCAGTTCTTC.

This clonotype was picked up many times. The CDR3 bases are TGTGCCATCAGTGAGCCGACTAGCGCCATCACAGATACGCAGTATTTT. Its translation: CAISEPTSAITDTQYF. The chain combines TRBV10-3 with TRBJ2-3; 8 nucleotides align to TRBD2. There are 16 residues in the CDR3. The V and J ends lost 2 bases and 2 bases, in that order; junction bases with no gene match: 6. Germline loops: CDR1 ENHRY, CDR2 SYGVKD.

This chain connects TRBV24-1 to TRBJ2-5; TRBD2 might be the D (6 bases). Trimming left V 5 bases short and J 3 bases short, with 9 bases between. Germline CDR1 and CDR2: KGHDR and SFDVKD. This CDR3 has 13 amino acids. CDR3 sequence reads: CATSGAGKETQYF. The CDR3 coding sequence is TGTGCCACCAGTGGCGCGGGAAAAGAGACCCAGTACTTC.

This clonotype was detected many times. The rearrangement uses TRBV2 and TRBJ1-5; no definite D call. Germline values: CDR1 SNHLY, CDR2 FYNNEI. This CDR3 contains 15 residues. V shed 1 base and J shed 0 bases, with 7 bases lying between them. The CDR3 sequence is CASSEDQASNQPQHF. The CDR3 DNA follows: TGTGCCAGCAGTGAAGACCAAGCTAGCAATCAGCCCCAGCATTTT.

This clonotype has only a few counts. This CDR3 is CASSTSGGGHNEQFF. The DNA of the CDR3 is TGCGCCAGCAGCACCTCAGGGGGAGGCCACAATGAGCAGTTCTTC. The rearrangement links TRBV5-1 to TRBJ2-1; possibly TRBD1 for D (7 bases). The CDR3 length is 15 residues. V gave up 4 bases and J gave up 5 bases, with 16 bases separating them. The germline V gene has CDR1 SGHRS and CDR2 YFSETQ.

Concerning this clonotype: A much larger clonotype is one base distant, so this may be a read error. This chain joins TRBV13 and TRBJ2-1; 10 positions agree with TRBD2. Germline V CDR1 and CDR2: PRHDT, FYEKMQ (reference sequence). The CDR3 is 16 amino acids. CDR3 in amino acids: CASGLDLAGVGDEQFF. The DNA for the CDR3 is TGTGCCAGCGGCTTAGACCTAGCGGGAGTTGGGGATGAGCAGTTCTTC.

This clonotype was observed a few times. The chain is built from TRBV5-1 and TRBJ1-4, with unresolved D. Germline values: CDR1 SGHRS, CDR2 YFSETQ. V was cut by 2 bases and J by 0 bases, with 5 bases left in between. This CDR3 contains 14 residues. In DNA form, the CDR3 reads TGCGCCAGCAGCTTCGGCTCAACTAATGAAAAACTGTTTTTT. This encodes CASSFGSTNEKLFF.

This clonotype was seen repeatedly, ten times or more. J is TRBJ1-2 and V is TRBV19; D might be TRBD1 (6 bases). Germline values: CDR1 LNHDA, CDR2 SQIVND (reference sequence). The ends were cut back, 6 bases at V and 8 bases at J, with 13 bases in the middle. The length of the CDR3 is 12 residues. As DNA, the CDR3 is TGTGCCAGTAGAGTTGGGGGCGAGGGCTACACCTTC. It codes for CASRVGGEGYTF.